These 13 T cell receptor beta chains were sequenced from one sample in a study of blood T cell repertoires in COVID-19. Some clones are missing from TCRdb's copy, which holds only in-frame ones; the method was immunoSEQ multiplex PCR. Found here are 200,000 or so clones, around three quarters of them singletons; the top ten hold 5.5%. The sample was peripheral blood. These receptor sequences come from a woman between 65 and 79 years old with acute or convalescent COVID-19.

The genes are TRBV5-1 and TRBJ2-7; 9 bases line up with TRBD1. Unmatched junction bases numbered 9, after V lost 2 bases and J lost 6 bases. The germline gives CDR1 SGHRS, CDR2 YFSETQ. This CDR3 has 15 residues. The CDR3 here is CASSFGGQGLSEQYF. The CDR3 nucleotides are TGCGCCAGCAGCTTTGGAGGACAGGGGTTATCCGAGCAGTACTTC.

This clone has just a few counts. This chain uses TRBV19 with TRBJ2-7; weak D call: TRBD1 (6 bases). Trimming cost V 5 bases and J 3 bases, with 17 bases left between them. CDR1 and CDR2 from the germline V gene are LNHDA and SQIVND (reference sequence). The CDR3 length is 15 residues. The CDR3, as DNA: TGTGCCAGTAGTCCCCTAGGGGGATCGGGCTACGAGCAGTACTTC. Encoded protein: CASSPLGGSGYEQYF. Supplemented by reference TRBV19 and TRBJ2-7, the full variable domain reads DGGITQSPKYLFRKEGQNVTLSCEQNLNHDAMYWYRQDPGQGLRLIYYSQIVNDFQKGDIAEGYSVSREKKESFPLTVTSAQKNPTAFYLCASSPLGGSGYEQYFGPGTRLTVT.

The chain employs TRBV5-1 and TRBJ2-2; TRBD1 matches at 9 bases. This CDR3 has 14 amino acids. Germline lookup yields CDR1 SGHRS and CDR2 YFSETQ. After removal of 5 bases from V and 3 bases from J, the junction contained 2 bases not matched to a gene. CDR3 sequence: CASRRQGDTGELFF. The CDR3, as DNA: TGCGCCAGCAGACGACAGGGGGACACCGGGGAGCTGTTTTTT. Variable domain in full (rest from reference TRBV5-1 and TRBJ2-2): KAGVTQTPRYLIKTRGQQVTLSCSPISGHRSVSWYQQTPGQGLQFLFEYFSETQRNKGNFPGRFSGRQFSNSRSEMNVSTLELGDSALYLCASRRQGDTGELFFGEGSRLTVL.

This clone is a singleton in its sample. The V and J genes are TRBV6-5 and TRBJ1-1; 10 bases are a match to TRBD1. CDR1 is MNHEY and CDR2 is SVGAGI in the germline V gene. Trimming at V came to 6 bases and at J to 4 bases, leaving 5 bases not matched to a gene. This CDR3 is 14 amino acids long. The DNA of the CDR3 is TGTGCCAGCAGCTACGGGACAGGGGCCACTGAAGCTTTCTTT. Its protein product is CASSYGTGATEAFF.

The rearrangement uses TRBV18 and TRBJ2-7, with D perhaps TRBD1 (6 bases). Germline assignment: CDR1 KGHSH and CDR2 LQKENI. The CDR3 length is 15 residues. The V gene lost 3 bases and the J gene lost 3 bases, with 15 bases spanning the gap. The CDR3 nucleotides are TGTGCCAGCTCACCTGAGGACAGTGGATTCTACGAGCAGTACTTC. Amino acid sequence: CASSPEDSGFYEQYF. Looking up the rest from reference TRBV18 and TRBJ2-7 gives the full variable domain: NAGVMQNPRHLVRRRGQEARLRCSPMKGHSHVYWYRQLPEEGLKFMVYLQKENIIDESGMPKERFSAEFPKEGPSILRIQQVVRGDSAAYFCASSPEDSGFYEQYFGPGTRLTVT.

The rearrangement uses TRBV20-1 and TRBJ2-5, with D uncertain. CDR3 length equals 10 residues. Trimming pared 5 bases from V and 3 bases from J, leaving 4 bases between. Germline assignment: CDR1 DFQATT and CDR2 SNEGSKA (reference sequence). In DNA, the CDR3 is TGCAGTGCTGAGAAAGAGACCCAGTACTTC. It encodes CSAEKETQYF.

The chain carries TRBV10-3 and TRBJ2-3; 10 bases map to TRBD2. Germline V gene lookup returns CDR1 ENHRY and CDR2 SYGVKD. With 2 bases clipped from V and 0 bases from J, the junction kept 2 bases outside the gene matches. The CDR3 contains 16 residues. DNA of the CDR3: TGTGCCATCAGTGAGGTTAGCGGGAGGAGCACAGATACGCAGTATTTT. Encoded protein: CAISEVSGRSTDTQYF.

The chain recombines TRBV28 with TRBJ2-5; the match to TRBD2 covers 12 bases. CDR3 length equals 16 residues. V gave up 4 bases and J gave up 5 bases; unmatched junction bases: 8. CDR1 is MDHEN and CDR2 is SYDVKM in the germline V gene. The CDR3 nucleotides are TGTGCCAGCAGTTGGACTAGCGGGAAGGGGCCGGAGACCCAGTACTTC. Protein: CASSWTSGKGPETQYF. Looking up the rest from reference TRBV28 and TRBJ2-5 gives the full variable domain: DVKVTQSSRYLVKRTGEKVFLECVQDMDHENMFWYRQDPGLGLRLIYFSYDVKMKEKGDIPEGYSVSREKKERFSLILESASTNQTSMYLCASSWTSGKGPETQYFGPGTRLLVL.

A single count supports this clone. The rearrangement uses TRBV7-9 and TRBJ1-6; 9 bases match TRBD1. CDR1 is SEHNR and CDR2 is FQNEAQ in the germline V gene (reference sequence). V trimming: 6 bases; J trimming: 7 bases; junction bases outside the gene matches: 4. This CDR3 spans 14 amino acids. The CDR3 is CASRRQGGNSPLHF. The CDR3 DNA is TGTGCCAGCAGGCGACAGGGGGGGAATTCACCCCTCCACTTT. Full variable domain (missing parts from reference TRBV7-9 and TRBJ1-6): DTGVSQNPRHKITKRGQNVTFRCDPISEHNRLYWYRQTLGQGPEFLTYFQNEAQLEKSRLLSDRFSAERPKGSFSTLEIQRTEQGDSAMYLCASRRQGGNSPLHFGNGTRLTVT.

This chain joins TRBV19 and TRBJ1-2; no clear D. Germline CDR1 and CDR2: LNHDA and SQIVND (reference sequence). The germline V and J ends were trimmed by 4 bases and 3 bases, with 12 bases remaining between them. The CDR3 extends over 14 amino acids. This chain's CDR3 is CASSTNRDYYGYTF. The CDR3, as DNA: TGTGCCAGTAGTACCAACCGGGATTACTATGGCTACACCTTC. The variable domain in full, completed from reference TRBV19 and TRBJ1-2, reads DGGITQSPKYLFRKEGQNVTLSCEQNLNHDAMYWYRQDPGQGLRLIYYSQIVNDFQKGDIAEGYSVSREKKESFPLTVTSAQKNPTAFYLCASSTNRDYYGYTFGSGTRLTVV.

The rearrangement joins TRBV19 to TRBJ1-5, with D possibly being TRBD1 (6 bases). The germline V and J ends were trimmed by 7 bases and 0 bases, with 16 bases remaining between them. Per the germline V gene, CDR1 is LNHDA and CDR2 is SQIVND (reference sequence). The length of the CDR3 is 16 residues. CDR3 in DNA: TGTGCCAGTACCGACCGCACAGGGCATAGCAATCAGCCCCAGCATTTT. As protein: CASTDRTGHSNQPQHF.

This clone appeared a few times. The chain is built from TRBV27 and TRBJ1-6; no clear D. The CDR3 totals 17 residues. The V end was cut by 0 bases, the J end by 0 bases, with 9 bases between. Germline CDR1 and CDR2: MNHEY and SMNVEV (reference sequence). CDR3 residues: CASSLSGRSSYNSPLHF. The CDR3 bases are TGTGCCAGCAGTTTATCGGGCCGAAGCTCCTATAATTCACCCCTCCACTTT.

This clone was recorded once. This rearrangement joins TRBV7-9 to TRBJ2-7; maybe TRBD2 (6 bases). With 0 bases removed from V and 4 bases from J, the gap between germline ends came to 13 bases. The germline V gene has CDR1 SEHNR and CDR2 FQNEAQ (reference sequence). The CDR3 spans 15 residues. The chain's CDR3 is CASSLAEERGYEQYF. CDR3 sequence (DNA): TGTGCCAGCAGCTTAGCCGAGGAACGGGGGTACGAGCAGTACTTC.